The entry that follows covers one TCR beta chain sequence. Losses at the gene ends were 8 bases for V and 4 bases for J; bases not matched to a gene: 11. The CDR3 runs 16 residues. In germline, CDR1 is MNHEY, CDR2 SMNVEV (reference sequence). This record belongs to a study of glioma-infiltrating T cells after dendritic cell vaccination. Study-wide context: Monocyte-derived dendritic cells, cultured 6 to 8 days with IL-4 and GM-CSF, were pulsed with autologous tumor lysate.

Fresh-frozen tumor tissue and more than two years of survival data were available for all. Before vaccination, two weeks after the third vaccination, and at progression, PBMC were collected. The immunoSEQ assay amplified TCRB CDR3 from up to 2 ug DNA. Generated by immunoSEQ multiplex PCR, the TCRdb table keeps only in-frame clones and is missing some. The sample contains around 72,000 clones, about four fifths of which appear only once. The starting material was blood, obtained before dendritic cell vaccination. The source of this sequence is a human donor with glioblastoma. The V call is TRBV27, the J call TRBJ1-6, with 7 bases lining up with TRBD1. The DNA of the CDR3 is TGTGCCAGCCGACAGGGCCAAACCAGATATAATTCACCCCTCCACTTT. Translated, it gives CASRQGQTRYNSPLHF.